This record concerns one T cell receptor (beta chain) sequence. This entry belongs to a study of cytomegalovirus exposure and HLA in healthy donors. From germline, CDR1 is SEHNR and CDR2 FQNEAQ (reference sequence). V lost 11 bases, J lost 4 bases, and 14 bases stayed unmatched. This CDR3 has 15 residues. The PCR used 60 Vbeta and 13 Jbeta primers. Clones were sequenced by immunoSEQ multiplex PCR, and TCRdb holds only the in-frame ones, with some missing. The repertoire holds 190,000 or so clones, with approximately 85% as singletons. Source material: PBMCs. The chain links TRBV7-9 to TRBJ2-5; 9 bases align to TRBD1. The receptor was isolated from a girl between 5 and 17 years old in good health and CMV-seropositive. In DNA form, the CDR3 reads TGTGCCGCCGAACCTGAAACAGGGGGCGGAGAGACCCAGTACTTC. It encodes CAAEPETGGGETQYF.